This T cell receptor beta chain was sequenced in a study of OX40 agonist ivuxolimab in advanced cancers. Study-wide background: At doses from 0.01 to 10 mg/kg, patients were given intravenous ivuxolimab every 2 weeks. Antecedent anti-PD-1, anti-PD-L1 or anti-CTLA-4 therapy was permissible, with 40% having received some. Points from the study as a whole: Certain nonresponders additionally had low normalized T-cell clonal expansion.

Regarding this clone: The target antigen is unknown.

This CDR3 comprises 16 residues. The germline V gene encodes CDR1 MGHRA and CDR2 YSYEKL. Between the trimmed V and J ends, which lost 5 bases and 4 bases, there was a span of 20 bases. Assay: immunoSEQ multiplex PCR; the TCRdb copy retains only in-frame clones and omits some. The profile shows some 30,000 clones, over 80% of them singletons. The receptor was derived from an adult with an advanced solid tumor such as melanoma, head and neck, liver or kidney cancer. Sequenced material: CD4+ or CD8+ T cells sorted from blood, taken in a trial of the OX40 agonist ivuxolimab. The rearrangement joins TRBV4-1 to TRBJ1-2; no reliable D call. The CDR3 DNA is TGCGCCAGCAGCATGAAAGAGAACCGAAAGACCTATGGCTACACCTTC. Translating gives CASSMKENRKTYGYTF.